These 10 T cell receptor beta chains were all obtained from the same sample, sequenced in a study of shared clonotypes between healthy human individuals. In the naive CD8 group, cells lacked CD45RO and were positively selected for CCR7, so terminally differentiated effector memory CD45RA+ cells were left out. Method: immunoSEQ multiplex PCR; TCRdb's copy keeps in-frame clones and lacks some. The sample lists hundreds of thousands of clones, roughly 98% occurring once. Sample: naive CD8+ T cells sorted from blood. The receptor source for this set is a man aged 25 to 40 in good health.

The gene calls are TRBV29-1 and TRBJ2-1; 9 positions match TRBD2. The V and J ends lost 5 bases and 3 bases, in that order; junction bases with no gene match: 8. The CDR3 length is 15 residues. Germline CDR1 SQVTM, CDR2 ANQGSEA. The CDR3 DNA follows: TGCAGCGTTAGTGGGCGGGAGGGCCGCTACAATGAGCAGTTCTTC. As protein: CSVSGREGRYNEQFF.

This clone has only one observation. The rearrangement joins TRBV6-1 to TRBJ1-5, with D uncertain. Trimming stripped 3 bases from V and 0 bases from J, with 0 bases between. CDR1 is MNHNS, CDR2 SASEGT, per germline. The CDR3 is made up of 12 amino acids. The CDR3 region is CASSDSNQPQHF. The CDR3, as DNA: TGTGCCAGCAGTGATAGCAATCAGCCCCAGCATTTT.

In this sample, this clone turned up once. The chain uses TRBV29-1 and TRBJ2-1, with TRBD2 matching 7 bases. This CDR3 is built from 15 residues. CDR1 SQVTM and CDR2 ANQGSEA come from the germline V gene. V was clipped by 1 base and J by 8 bases; unmatched bases: 11. CDR3 DNA: TGCAGCGTTGAAGTTGAGCGGGATTCCCGATATGAGCAGTTCTTC. Its protein is CSVEVERDSRYEQFF.

The chain employs TRBV5-3 and TRBJ2-1; D possibly corresponds to TRBD2 (5 bases). TRBV5-3 is an ORF, with its function uncertain. The CDR3 runs 18 residues. The V and J ends lost 3 bases and 2 bases respectively, with 21 bases between them. The CDR3 bases are TGTGCCAGAAGCTCGGAGGTGGATAGCGCGGCGGCCTACAATGAGCAGTTCTTC. Translating it yields CARSSEVDSAAAYNEQFF.

V gene TRBV10-3 combines with J gene TRBJ2-5, with D perhaps given as TRBD1 or TRBD2 (5 bases each). Trimming shortened V by 1 base and J by 2 bases, and 11 bases separated the two germline ends. The CDR3 runs 15 residues. Germline assignment: CDR1 ENHRY and CDR2 SYGVKD. The CDR3 sequence: CAISELGRRQETQYF. The CDR3 coding sequence is TGTGCCATCAGTGAGTTGGGACGGCGACAAGAGACCCAGTACTTC.

This chain links TRBV6-5 with TRBJ2-7, with TRBD1 identical over 7 bases. The ends lost 5 bases at V and 1 base at J; junction bases unmatched: 5. CDR3 size: 14 residues. CDR1 is MNHEY and CDR2 is SVGAGI in the germline V gene. The DNA for the CDR3 is TGTGCCAGCAGTGGAGAGGACAGGTCCTACGAGCAGTACTTC. Translating it yields CASSGEDRSYEQYF.

The CDR3 reads CASSPPDRTDTQYF. CDR3 nucleotide sequence: TGTGCCAGCTCACCACCGGACAGGACAGATACGCAGTATTTT. This chain links TRBV18 with TRBJ2-3; TRBD1 agrees at 7 bases. The CDR3 has 14 residues. CDR1 is KGHSH and CDR2 is LQKENI in the germline V gene. The V gene end was trimmed by 0 bases and the J gene end by 3 bases; junction bases not matched to a gene: 0.

The V gene is TRBV29-1, the J gene TRBJ2-7; 11 bases are shared with TRBD2. CDR1 is SQVTM and CDR2 is ANQGSEA in the germline V gene. Unmatched junction bases numbered 4, after V lost 3 bases and J lost 3 bases. The CDR3 covers 14 residues. CDR3 residues: CSVEGTSGYYEQYF. In DNA, the CDR3 is TGCAGCGTTGAGGGGACTAGCGGTTACTACGAGCAGTACTTC.

This chain connects TRBV30 to TRBJ2-1; 9 bases align to TRBD2. The CDR3 runs to 15 residues. Germline assignment: CDR1 GTSNPN and CDR2 SVGIG (reference sequence). The V gene end was trimmed by 4 bases and the J gene end by 0 bases; junction bases not matched to a gene: 4. CDR3 nucleotides: TGTGCCTGGACCAGCGGGGGGAGCTCCTACAATGAGCAGTTCTTC. Amino acids: CAWTSGGSSYNEQFF.

V and J are TRBV6-5 and TRBJ1-4; 7 bases match TRBD1. The V segment lost 4 bases and the J segment 5 bases; nucleotides outside the gene matches: 4. CDR3 length: 14 amino acids. Per germline, CDR1 MNHEY and CDR2 SVGAGI. For the CDR3, the DNA is TGTGCCAGCAGTTCGGGACAGTTGAATGAAAAACTGTTTTTT. Its protein product is CASSSGQLNEKLFF.